The 16 T cell receptor beta chains presented below share a single source sample, sequenced in a study of blood T cells in healthy people across ages. PCR was performed a second time for about 7 to 11 cycles using a sample-barcoded 5' primer and a J-beta primer mix. TCRdb ran MiXCR on the 5' RACE reads and lists one entry per CDR3 protein. Of under 1,000,000 distinct CDR3 sequences listed, around 36% are singletons. Sequencing was performed on blood. These receptors were obtained from a man between 18 and 35 years old in good health.

This clonotype was recorded many times. The rearrangement joins TRBV10-2 to TRBJ2-7, with D perhaps TRBD2 (6 bases). Trimming stripped 6 bases from V and 4 bases from J, with 16 bases between. CDR1 and CDR2 from the germline V gene are WSHSY and SAAADI. This CDR3 has 14 amino acids. CDR3 protein: CASSATLASYEQYF. The CDR3 DNA follows: TGCGCCAGCAGCGCTACACTAGCTTCTTACGAGCAGTACTTC.

The CDR3 DNA is TGCAGTGCTAGAGATTTTAGTCGGGGGGGGCCCTTCAATGAGCAGTACTTC. Translation: CSARDFSRGGPFNEQYF. The chain has TRBV20-1 and TRBJ2-5; 8 bases agree with TRBD2. The CDR3 is 17 amino acids. V shed 0 bases and J 11 bases; nucleotides not matched to a gene: 20. CDR1 and CDR2 from the germline V gene are DFQATT and SNEGSKA (reference sequence).

The chain couples TRBV5-1 to TRBJ2-7; tentatively, D is TRBD1 (6 bases). V was cut by 7 bases and J by 2 bases, with 16 bases left in between. Germline values: CDR1 SGHRS, CDR2 YFSETQ. The CDR3 has 14 amino acids. This chain's CDR3 is CASASGAGAYEQYF. The CDR3 DNA sequence: TGCGCCAGCGCTTCCGGAGCAGGGGCCTACGAGCAGTACTTC.

This clonotype has a count of ten or more. The J gene is TRBJ2-1, the V gene TRBV5-1, with D possibly TRBD2 on 5 matching bases. The V end lost 4 bases, the J end lost 4 bases, and 9 bases lay between the germline ends. The CDR3 extends over 13 amino acids. Germline CDR1 and CDR2: SGHRS and YFSETQ. In DNA form, the CDR3 reads TGCGCCAGCAGCCAAACTAGTTACAATGAGCAGTTCTTC. Translated, it gives CASSQTSYNEQFF. Together with reference TRBV5-1 and TRBJ2-1, the CDR3 gives the full variable domain: KAGVTQTPRYLIKTRGQQVTLSCSPISGHRSVSWYQQTPGQGLQFLFEYFSETQRNKGNFPGRFSGRQFSNSRSEMNVSTLELGDSALYLCASSQTSYNEQFFGPGTRLTVL.

The chain combines TRBV11-2 with TRBJ2-4; no clear D. The end of the DNA is better explained by TRBJ2-7, so the J call may be wrong. This CDR3 is 14 amino acids long. CDR1 SGHAT and CDR2 FQNNGV come from the germline V gene. The CDR3 nucleotides are TGTGCCAGCAGCTTGTATGCGGTTGGGAACGAGCAGTACTTC. Its translation: CASSLYAVGNEQYF.

The count of this clonotype is one. Being one base from a much bigger clone, this may be a read error. The rearrangement uses TRBV12-3 or TRBV12-4 and TRBJ2-6; D uncertain. The CDR3 length is 14 residues. This CDR3 reads CAGSESSGANVLTF. Written as DNA, the CDR3 is TGTGCCGGCAGTGAGAGCTCTGGGGCCAACGTCCTGACTTTC.

This clonotype showed up just a few times. The junction does not match germline at one end; this may be a read error. J is TRBJ1-4 and V is TRBV12-3 or TRBV12-4; TRBD1 aligns across 8 bases. CDR3 length equals 14 residues. CDR3 coding DNA: TGTGCCGGCAGTTTTGGGACAGGCGGGGAAAAACTGTTTTTT. Translation: CAGSFGTGGEKLFF.

A remark on this clonotype: Sequence at one end of the junction differs from germline and may be a read error. This rearrangement joins TRBV12-3 or TRBV12-4 to TRBJ1-1; D unclear. The CDR3 contains 13 residues. The DNA of the CDR3 is TGTCCCAGCAGCCCAGCGCAGGTTGGTGAAGCTTTCTTT. This sequence encodes CPSSPAQVGEAFF.

This clonotype was counted between two and nine times. The CDR3 spells CASSLVFRDRVHNEQFF. The DNA of the CDR3 is TGCGCCAGCAGCTTGGTCTTCCGGGACAGGGTACACAATGAGCAGTTCTTC. This rearrangement joins TRBV5-1 to TRBJ2-1; 9 nucleotides align to TRBD1. Germline loops: CDR1 SGHRS, CDR2 YFSETQ. This CDR3 is built from 17 residues. With V trimmed by 0 bases and J by 5 bases, 9 bases remained unmatched.

There are a few counts of this clonotype. V and J are TRBV7-6 and TRBJ1-5; the D gene is possibly TRBD1 (5 bases). Germline CDR1 and CDR2: SGHVS and FNYEAQ. V was clipped by 5 bases and J by 9 bases, with 14 bases between them. The CDR3 extends over 13 amino acids. The CDR3 protein is CASSGGTTRPQHF. The CDR3, as DNA: TGTGCCAGCAGCGGAGGGACCACGCGGCCCCAGCATTTT.

This clonotype was recorded a few times. The chain couples TRBV12-3 or TRBV12-4 to TRBJ1-5, with D perhaps matching TRBD1 (6 bases). The ends were cut back, 6 bases at V and 5 bases at J, with 14 bases in the middle. This CDR3 is built from 14 residues. CDR3 sequence reads: CASRGGLNHQPQHF. The CDR3 DNA sequence: TGTGCCAGCAGGGGGGGGCTGAATCATCAGCCCCAGCATTTT.

This clonotype appeared many times. This sequence joins TRBV9 and TRBJ1-2; TRBD1 aligns across 7 bases. V trimming: 3 bases; J trimming: 8 bases; junction bases outside the gene matches: 10. Germline V gives CDR1 SGDLS, CDR2 YYNGEE. The CDR3 has 14 amino acids. The DNA of the CDR3 is TGTGCCAGCAGCGACTACAACAGGGGTCGGGGCTACACCTTC. Translating it yields CASSDYNRGRGYTF. Drawing the rest from reference TRBV9 and TRBJ1-2, the complete variable domain is DSGVTQTPKHLITATGQRVTLRCSPRSGDLSVYWYQQSLDQGLQFLIQYYNGEERAKGNILERFSAQQFPDLHSELNLSSLELGDSALYFCASSDYNRGRGYTFGSGTRLTVV.

This clonotype occurred many times. The V call is TRBV20-1, the J call TRBJ2-3; no firm D call. The germline V gene encodes CDR1 DFQATT and CDR2 SNEGSKA (reference sequence). The CDR3 extends over 14 amino acids. V was cut by 3 bases and J by 0 bases, with 10 bases left in between. Here the CDR3 reads CSARRSSSTDTQYF. As DNA, the CDR3 is TGCAGTGCTAGGCGTAGCAGTAGCACAGATACGCAGTATTTT.

In its sample, this clonotype was seen a few times. The J gene is TRBJ1-5, the V gene TRBV20-1; possibly TRBD1 for D (5 bases). V was pared by 4 bases and J by 7 bases, with 17 bases between. The germline V gene has CDR1 DFQATT and CDR2 SNEGSKA (reference sequence). The CDR3 is 14 amino acids. The CDR3 region has the DNA TGCAGTGCTAACGTGGGGACTTCGGGGCAGCCCCAGCATTTT. This sequence encodes CSANVGTSGQPQHF.

This clonotype was seen repeatedly, ten times or more. This CDR3 is CASSSTGYEQFF. CDR3 coding DNA: TGTGCCAGCAGCTCAACAGGCTATGAGCAGTTCTTC. The chain uses TRBV7-9 and TRBJ2-1; D is perhaps TRBD1 (5 bases). Trimming cost V 4 bases and J 8 bases, with 9 bases left between them. CDR1 and CDR2 from the germline V gene are SEHNR and FQNEAQ (reference sequence). CDR3 size: 12 residues.

This chain uses TRBV29-1 with TRBJ1-1; TRBD1 is a possible D gene (5 bases). V was clipped by 5 bases and J by 6 bases, with 13 bases between them. From germline, CDR1 is SQVTM and CDR2 ANQGSEA. This CDR3 is 12 amino acids long. CDR3 DNA sequence: TGCAGCGTTCGGGCAGGGAAGGCTGAAGCTTTCTTT. The encoded protein is CSVRAGKAEAFF.